This T cell receptor (beta chain) came from a study of blood T cell repertoires in COVID-19. Whole-study context: COVID-19 samples from acute and convalescent phases originated in the United States, Italy and Spain. PBMCs, B-cell-depleted T cells, or T cells provided the cDNA or gDNA that made up the material.

This clone came up once. How the authors handled the data: Estimation of nucleated cell counts was performed using reference gene primer amplification. Generated by immunoSEQ multiplex PCR, the TCRdb table keeps only in-frame clones and is missing some. V and J calls and clone size are as listed in that table; D and trimming were resolved from the DNA. The top ten clones hold 5.5% to 8% of a sample with some 150,000 clones, roughly 84% of them seen once. The clonotype comes from a woman aged 50 to 60 in a cohort sampled during active or convalescent COVID-19. The sequenced sample was peripheral blood.

In nucleotides, the CDR3 is TGTGCCAGCAGCTTAGGCGCTCGGGAAACAGATACGCAGTATTTT. Translated, it gives CASSLGARETDTQYF. This rearrangement joins TRBV7-6 to TRBJ2-3, with TRBD2 as a possible D gene (5 bases). Trimming shortened V by 1 base and J by 3 bases, and 11 bases separated the two germline ends. This CDR3 spans 15 amino acids. The germline gives CDR1 SGHVS, CDR2 FNYEAQ. The variable domain in full, with the rest retrieved from reference TRBV7-6 and TRBJ2-3, is GAGVSQSPRYKVTKRGQDVALRCDPISGHVSLYWYRQALGQGPEFLTYFNYEAQQDKSGLPNDRFSAERPEGSISTLTIQRTEQRDSAMYRCASSLGARETDTQYFGPGTRLTVL.